This TCR beta chain came from a study of blood T cell repertoires in COVID-19. Only in-frame clones appear in the TCRdb table, and some are missing; sequencing was by immunoSEQ multiplex PCR. This sample yields 150,000 to 200,000 clones, of which over 85% are seen a single time; 3.5% to 5% belongs to the top ten. The CDR3 spans 14 residues. V was cut by 5 bases and J by 7 bases, with 14 bases left in between. Germline lookup yields CDR1 SSHAT and CDR2 FNYEAQ (reference sequence). The sequence came from a woman between 45 and 65 years old with acute or convalescent COVID-19. The chain has TRBV7-7 and TRBJ2-2; TRBD1 is a possible D gene (5 bases). The sequenced sample consisted of peripheral blood. The CDR3 is CASSRTLGVGELFF. In nucleotides, the CDR3 is TGTGCCAGCAGCCGGACACTTGGGGTCGGGGAGCTGTTTTTT.